Presented here are 19 T cell receptor beta chains from one specimen sequenced in a study of T cells in tuberculosis. Measured with immunoSEQ multiplex PCR; TCRdb has only the in-frame clones, and not every one. The data show about 34,000 clones, with approximately 90% seen just once and approximately 2.4% held by the top ten. As to time point: new active TB diagnosis, blood taken before or within 7 days of starting treatment. The starting material was PBMCs, obtained at tuberculosis diagnosis. These receptors all stem from an adult with tuberculosis.

This rearrangement joins TRBV29-1 to TRBJ1-2; TRBD1 is a possible D gene (6 bases). V was trimmed by 3 bases and J by 4 bases, leaving 18 bases between them. The CDR3 is made up of 15 amino acids. CDR1 is SQVTM and CDR2 is ANQGSEA in the germline V gene. The CDR3 here is CSVEAYVEQGYGYTF. CDR3 nucleotide sequence: TGCAGCGTTGAGGCCTACGTCGAACAGGGCTATGGCTACACCTTC.

The V gene is TRBV6-5, the J gene TRBJ2-7; 7 bases are a match to TRBD1. Germline V CDR1 and CDR2: MNHEY, SVGAGI. V lost 5 bases and J lost 2; bases outside the gene matches: 9. The CDR3 loop spans 15 amino acids. CDR3 region: CASSLFGQATYEQYF. The CDR3 DNA is TGTGCCAGCAGTCTCTTCGGACAGGCTACCTACGAGCAGTACTTC.

This chain joins TRBV9 and TRBJ1-1; 7 positions match TRBD1. The V gene's germline CDR1 is SGDLS and CDR2 YYNGEE. The J segment lost 10 bases and the V segment lost 0 bases, leaving 9 bases of the junction unmatched. This CDR3 has 14 residues. The CDR3 spells CASSVVGGGAGAFF. Here the CDR3 DNA reads TGTGCCAGCAGCGTAGTAGGAGGGGGCGCGGGAGCTTTCTTT.

This chain joins TRBV5-1 and TRBJ1-4, with 9 bases lining up with TRBD1. The CDR3 consists of 14 residues. V lost 5 bases, J lost 6 bases, and 5 bases stayed unmatched. Germline CDR1 is SGHRS and CDR2 is YFSETQ. The CDR3 DNA reads TGCGCCAGCAGATTTACAGGGGGCCATGAAAAACTGTTTTTT. The encoded protein is CASRFTGGHEKLFF.

This clone was seen a handful of times. The chain employs TRBV5-6 and TRBJ2-7; D unclear. The germline V gene has CDR1 SGHDT and CDR2 YYEEEE. V was cut by 0 bases and J by 7 bases, with 11 bases left in between. The CDR3 length is 13 residues. This CDR3 reads CASSLGAYQEQYF. As DNA, the CDR3 is TGTGCCAGCAGCTTGGGGGCCTACCAGGAGCAGTACTTC.

V usage is TRBV27 and J usage is TRBJ1-5; possibly TRBD1 for D (5 bases). This CDR3 has 16 residues. The germline CDR1 and CDR2 sequences are MNHEY and SMNVEV (reference sequence). V lost 6 bases, J lost 2 bases, and 17 bases lay in between. CDR3 protein: CASSPTGGFGNQPQHF. The CDR3 nucleotides are TGTGCCAGCAGCCCCACCGGGGGTTTCGGCAATCAGCCCCAGCATTTT.

The chain has TRBV12-5 and TRBJ2-1, with D possibly being TRBD1 (6 bases). The length of the CDR3 is 15 residues. Germline V gives CDR1 LGHNT, CDR2 FRNRAP. The ends were cut back, 1 base at V and 4 bases at J, with 11 bases in the middle. This CDR3 is CASGLDRVSYNEQFF. The CDR3 nucleotides are TGTGCTAGTGGTTTGGACAGGGTTAGTTACAATGAGCAGTTCTTC.

V is TRBV11-2 and J is TRBJ2-7, with TRBD2 matching over 7 bases. CDR1 is SGHAT and CDR2 is FQNNGV in the germline V gene. Trimming cost V 5 bases and J 3 bases; bases outside gene matches: 7. The CDR3 is 14 residues long. CDR3 nucleotides: TGTGCCAGCAGCACCCAGCGGGGCTTCTACGAGCAGTACTTC. Protein: CASSTQRGFYEQYF.

This sequence joins TRBV28 and TRBJ1-5; 10 bases match TRBD1. V was pared by 6 bases and J by 7 bases, with 9 bases of the junction left unmatched. This CDR3 region has 15 residues. The germline V gene encodes CDR1 MDHEN and CDR2 SYDVKM. The CDR3 loop reads CASSQSTGGMQPQHF. For the CDR3, the DNA is TGTGCCAGCAGCCAATCGACAGGGGGCATGCAGCCCCAGCATTTT.

V usage is TRBV30 and J usage is TRBJ2-3, with D unclear. Germline V gives CDR1 GTSNPN, CDR2 SVGIG (reference sequence). Between the trimmed V and J ends, which lost 3 bases and 3 bases, there was a span of 4 bases. CDR3 size: 11 residues. Here the CDR3 reads CAWSTTDTQYF. The CDR3 coding sequence is TGTGCCTGGAGCACAACAGATACGCAGTATTTT.

V usage is TRBV2 and J usage is TRBJ2-1, with 9 bases matching TRBD1. With V trimmed by 6 bases and J by 6 bases, 15 bases remained unmatched. This CDR3 is 17 amino acids long. CDR1 SNHLY and CDR2 FYNNEI come from the germline V gene. This CDR3 reads CASRARTQGAQGNEQFF. The CDR3 DNA reads as TGTGCCAGCAGAGCCAGGACACAGGGGGCGCAGGGCAATGAGCAGTTCTTC. Full variable domain (outside the CDR3, taken from reference TRBV2 and TRBJ2-1): EPEVTQTPSHQVTQMGQEVILRCVPISNHLYFYWYRQILGQKVEFLVSFYNNEISEKSEIFDDQFSVERPDGSNFTLKIRSTKLEDSAMYFCASRARTQGAQGNEQFFGPGTRLTVL.

This clone has just a few counts. V gene TRBV4-3 combines with J gene TRBJ1-2; D might be TRBD1 (5 bases). V lost 3 bases, J lost 7 bases, and 15 bases lay in between. The CDR3 has 14 residues. Germline V gene sequence: CDR1 LGHNA, CDR2 YSLEER. The DNA for the CDR3 is TGCGCCAGCAGCCAGTGGACAAGGGCCATTGGCTACACCTTC. Its protein product is CASSQWTRAIGYTF.

The rearrangement joins TRBV19 to TRBJ1-2; TRBD1 matches at 11 bases. The CDR3 consists of 14 residues. Germline trimming cut 6 bases from V and 7 bases from J; bases unmatched to any gene: 7. CDR1 LNHDA and CDR2 SQIVND come from the germline V gene (reference sequence). The CDR3 sequence: CASRGGQGALGYTF. In nucleotides, the CDR3 is TGTGCCAGTAGGGGAGGACAGGGGGCTCTTGGCTACACCTTC.

The chain uses TRBV20-1 and TRBJ2-1; D gene unclear. Germline V CDR1 and CDR2: DFQATT, SNEGSKA (reference sequence). The CDR3 totals 11 residues. The V gene lost 0 bases and the J gene lost 8 bases, with 5 bases spanning the gap. DNA of the CDR3: TGCAGTGCTAGAGATGGAGATGAGCAGTTCTTC. Its translation is CSARDGDEQFF.

This clone was detected only a few times. V and J are TRBV12-5 and TRBJ1-1, with 9 bases aligning to TRBD1. The junction had 9 bases not matched to a gene; V was cut back by 6 bases and J by 4 bases. CDR1 is LGHNT and CDR2 is FRNRAP in the germline V gene. The CDR3 extends over 15 amino acids. The CDR3 DNA reads TGTGCTAGTGGCTCGGGACAGGGCATTGTCACTGAAGCTTTCTTT. This translates into CASGSGQGIVTEAFF.

This rearrangement joins TRBV4-1 to TRBJ1-1; possible D gene TRBD1, 6 bases. The V end was cut by 4 bases, the J end by 2 bases, with 8 bases between. Germline-derived CDR1 and CDR2 are MGHRA and YSYEKL. This CDR3 is built from 13 residues. The CDR3 DNA reads as TGCGCCAGCAGCCGACAGGATAACACTGAAGCTTTCTTT. It is translated as CASSRQDNTEAFF.

This rearrangement joins TRBV10-2 to TRBJ1-6; 7 bases agree with TRBD1. Trimming removed 6 bases from V and 12 bases from J; junction bases left unmatched: 8. Germline values: CDR1 WSHSY, CDR2 SAAADI. The CDR3 is 13 residues long. The CDR3 is CASRTGSDQPLHF. The CDR3 DNA is TGCGCCAGCAGGACAGGGTCCGATCAACCCCTCCACTTT.

This clone was found once. The V gene is TRBV25-1, the J gene TRBJ2-1; 9 bases match TRBD2. The V gene's germline CDR1 is MGHDK and CDR2 SYGVNS. The CDR3 consists of 16 residues. With V trimmed by 1 base and J by 2 bases, 3 bases remained unmatched. The CDR3 region has the DNA TGTGCCAGCAGTGAATTAGGCGGGGGGGCCTACAATGAGCAGTTCTTC. It specifies CASSELGGGAYNEQFF.

V is TRBV5-1 and J is TRBJ2-6; TRBD1 agrees at 7 bases. This CDR3 contains 15 residues. The germline V gene has CDR1 SGHRS and CDR2 YFSETQ. Trimming cost V 7 bases and J 0 bases; bases outside gene matches: 4. DNA for the CDR3: TGCGCCAGCGGAGACAGGGACTCTGGGGCCAACGTCCTGACTTTC. Its translation is CASGDRDSGANVLTF. The complete variable domain, with remaining parts taken from reference TRBV5-1 and TRBJ2-6, reads KAGVTQTPRYLIKTRGQQVTLSCSPISGHRSVSWYQQTPGQGLQFLFEYFSETQRNKGNFPGRFSGRQFSNSRSEMNVSTLELGDSALYLCASGDRDSGANVLTFGAGSRLTVL.